The 11 T cell receptor beta chains below were found in one sample sequenced in a study of T cell clonotyping in hematopoietic cell transplantation. Data came from immunoSEQ multiplex PCR; TCRdb stores just in-frame clones and leaves some out. The sample yields 15,000 or so clones, about 61% seen once. Specimen: PBMCs, collected 30 days after allogeneic stem cell transplant. The receptor source for this set is a male patient between 45 and 59 years old who had an allogeneic stem cell transplant from an unrelated donor, so T cells may come from the graft donor. Some clones in this sample may be carry-over from other donors' samples.

This clone appeared a few times. V and J are TRBV7-6 and TRBJ2-5; D is tentatively TRBD1 or TRBD2 (6 bases each). This CDR3 has 15 amino acids. CDR1 is SGHVS and CDR2 is FNYEAQ in the germline V gene. The V end lost 4 bases, the J end lost 2 bases, and 14 bases lay between the germline ends. The CDR3 sequence is CASSSDGGPQETQYF. CDR3 coding DNA: TGTGCCAGCAGCTCCGACGGGGGCCCTCAAGAGACCCAGTACTTC. Using reference TRBV7-6 and TRBJ2-5 for the parts outside the CDR3, the full variable domain is GAGVSQSPRYKVTKRGQDVALRCDPISGHVSLYWYRQALGQGPEFLTYFNYEAQQDKSGLPNDRFSAERPEGSISTLTIQRTEQRDSAMYRCASSSDGGPQETQYFGPGTRLLVL.

This clone was picked up a small number of times. The chain carries TRBV6-5 and TRBJ1-6; the D is unclear. V lost 2 bases, J lost 13 bases, and 9 bases lay in between. The CDR3 totals 12 residues. CDR1 MNHEY and CDR2 SVGAGI come from the germline V gene. The DNA of the CDR3 is TGTGCCAGCAGTTACCCCCTTAGTCCCCTCCACTTT. This codes for CASSYPLSPLHF.

This clone was detected a few times. The chain employs TRBV6-6 and TRBJ1-3; no clear D gene. The CDR3 sequence is 11 residues long. V was shortened by 3 bases and J by 3 bases, with 0 bases between the two germline ends. Germline V gives CDR1 MNHNY, CDR2 SVGAGI (reference sequence). DNA for the CDR3: TGTGCCAGCAGTTATGGAAACACCATATATTTT. Its translation is CASSYGNTIYF.

The J gene is TRBJ2-1, the V gene TRBV4-3, with TRBD1 matching over 8 bases. Germline V gene lookup returns CDR1 LGHNA and CDR2 YSLEER. The CDR3 loop spans 13 amino acids. With 4 bases clipped from V and 10 bases from J, the junction kept 6 bases outside the gene matches. The CDR3 protein is CASSPRTGREQFF. The CDR3 region has the DNA TGCGCCAGCAGCCCGAGGACAGGGCGCGAGCAGTTCTTC.

The gene calls are TRBV5-4 and TRBJ2-7, with 8 bases identical to TRBD1. The CDR3 runs 16 residues. From germline, CDR1 is SGHNT and CDR2 YYREEE (reference sequence). V trimming: 4 bases; J trimming: 2 bases; junction bases outside the gene matches: 11. Here the CDR3 DNA reads TGTGCCAGCAGCGAAGCCCCCGGGACAGGCGCCTACGAGCAGTACTTC. It encodes CASSEAPGTGAYEQYF.

J is TRBJ2-3 and V is TRBV6-9; TRBD1 aligns across 9 bases. CDR3 length: 16 residues. Germline V gives CDR1 MNHGY, CDR2 SVAAGI. V shed 3 bases, J shed 5 bases, and the junction held 9 bases outside the gene matches. The CDR3 reads CASSYYGQGTGDTQYF. CDR3 DNA sequence: TGTGCCAGCAGTTACTATGGACAGGGGACCGGAGATACGCAGTATTTT.

The chain employs TRBV7-6 and TRBJ1-5, with 8 bases identical to TRBD1. Germline V lookup: CDR1 SGHVS, CDR2 FNYEAQ. The CDR3 has 16 residues. The V and J ends lost 1 base and 4 bases, in that order; junction bases with no gene match: 6. DNA for the CDR3: TGTGCCAGCAGCTTAGAAGCAGGGGGCCGAAATCAGCCCCAGCATTTT. It is translated as CASSLEAGGRNQPQHF.

The rearrangement uses TRBV30 and TRBJ1-1; 7 nucleotides match TRBD1. The CDR3 has 12 amino acids. The V and J ends lost 5 bases and 7 bases, in that order; junction bases with no gene match: 7. The germline V gene has CDR1 GTSNPN and CDR2 SVGIG (reference sequence). Here the CDR3 reads CAWDRVGLEAFF. CDR3 nucleotide sequence: TGTGCCTGGGACAGGGTAGGGCTTGAAGCTTTCTTT.

The chain carries TRBV28 and TRBJ2-1; D is perhaps TRBD2 (6 bases). CDR3 length: 13 residues. CDR1 MDHEN and CDR2 SYDVKM come from the germline V gene. V dropped 3 bases and J dropped 9 bases, with 12 bases sitting between them. The CDR3 region is CASSFRRDREQFF. The CDR3 DNA follows: TGTGCCAGCAGTTTTCGGCGGGATCGTGAGCAGTTCTTC.

This clone was seen only a few times. The chain is built from TRBV7-2 and TRBJ2-1; D may be TRBD1 (6 bases). Germline V lookup: CDR1 SGHTA, CDR2 FQGNSA. Trimming removed 5 bases from V and 4 bases from J, with 21 bases in between. This CDR3 is built from 17 residues. DNA of the CDR3: TGTGCCAGCAGCCCCCGGACAGCAGGACCCGTTTACAATGAGCAGTTCTTC. Encoded protein: CASSPRTAGPVYNEQFF.

Concerning this clone itself: One junction end does not reproduce the germline sequence, and a read error may be involved. This chain joins TRBV29-1 and TRBJ2-3; 9 positions match TRBD2. The CDR3 loop spans 16 amino acids. The germline gives CDR1 SQVTM, CDR2 ANQGSEA. CDR3 in amino acids: CGVERVASGNADTQYF. DNA for the CDR3: TGCGGCGTTGAGAGGGTGGCTAGCGGGAACGCAGATACGCAGTATTTT.